Listed here are 13 T cell receptor beta chains from one sample, sequenced in a study of blood T cells in healthy people across ages. Next came a second PCR, run for about 6 to 11 cycles, which used a sample-barcoded 5' primer along with a J-beta primer mix. TCRdb recomputed calls from the 5' RACE reads with MiXCR, one row per CDR3 protein. The sample consists of about 1.8 million distinct CDR3 sequences, around half of them appearing once. The sequenced sample consisted of blood. The origin of the receptors is a middle-aged woman in good health.

This sequence joins TRBV20-1 and TRBJ1-1; D call uncertain. CDR3 length equals 12 residues. CDR1 is DFQATT and CDR2 is SNEGSKA in the germline V gene (reference sequence). The CDR3 region has the DNA TGCAGACCAGTAGCATTGAACACTGAAGCTTTCTTT. Its translation: CRPVALNTEAFF.

V gene TRBV7-2 combines with J gene TRBJ2-1; D is ambiguous. The V gene's germline CDR1 is SGHTA and CDR2 FQGNSA. V was clipped by 1 base and J by 6 bases, with 7 bases between them. The CDR3 consists of 13 residues. In nucleotides, the CDR3 is TGTGCCAGCAGCTTAGTACCGGTCAATGAGCAGTTCTTC. It encodes CASSLVPVNEQFF.

This rearrangement joins TRBV4-1 to TRBJ2-1; TRBD2 agrees at 7 bases. The J segment lost 7 bases and the V segment lost 0 bases, leaving 6 bases of the junction unmatched. This CDR3 is built from 15 residues. Germline CDR1 reads MGHRA; CDR2 reads YSYEKL. CDR3: CASSQDRDGGNEQFF. CDR3 sequence (DNA): TGCGCCAGCAGCCAAGACCGGGACGGGGGGAATGAGCAGTTCTTC.

This clonotype was counted only a few times. V and J are TRBV20-1 and TRBJ2-3; 9 bases line up with TRBD2. Germline CDR1 DFQATT, CDR2 SNEGSKA (reference sequence). The CDR3 runs to 18 residues. V was clipped by 0 bases and J by 1 base; unmatched bases: 11. CDR3 in DNA: TGCAGTGCTAGAGAAACCCTCCGACTAGCGGTCGGCACAGATACGCAGTATTTT. It specifies CSARETLRLAVGTDTQYF.

The gene calls are TRBV18 and TRBJ1-4; D is ambiguous. The V end lost 2 bases, the J end lost 8 bases, and 18 bases lay between the germline ends. Germline assignment: CDR1 KGHSH and CDR2 LQKENI. The CDR3 length is 16 residues. The CDR3 DNA sequence: TGTGCCAGCTCACCAACGAAAGGACTGATAGTGGAAAAACTGTTTTTT. Translation gives CASSPTKGLIVEKLFF.

The V call is TRBV6-5, the J call TRBJ1-4; D not resolved. The germline V and J ends were trimmed by 6 bases and 8 bases, with 13 bases remaining between them. CDR1 and CDR2 from the germline V gene are MNHEY and SVGAGI. CDR3 length: 13 amino acids. The chain's CDR3 is CASSGGDREKLFF. CDR3 DNA sequence: TGTGCCAGCAGCGGCGGAGATAGAGAAAAACTGTTTTTT.

This clonotype was observed a few times. The chain recombines TRBV5-1 with TRBJ2-6, with 8 nucleotides matching TRBD2. CDR3 length: 16 residues. V was clipped by 5 bases and J by 4 bases; unmatched bases: 8. Germline V gene lookup returns CDR1 SGHRS and CDR2 YFSETQ. The CDR3 region has the DNA TGCGCCAGCAGAGCGGGGGCTCTAGAGGGGGCCAACGTCCTGACTTTC. Translated: CASRAGALEGANVLTF.

This chain uses TRBV6-6 with TRBJ2-7, with 12 bases identical to TRBD1. With the DNA end fitting TRBJ2-5 better, the J assignment may be wrong. CDR3 length: 15 amino acids. CDR1 is MNHNY, CDR2 SVGAGI, per germline (reference sequence). The CDR3 spells CASCVGQGAQETQYF. In DNA, the CDR3 is TGTGCCAGCTGCGTGGGACAGGGGGCTCAGGAGACCCAGTACTTC.

V is TRBV6-2 or TRBV6-3 and J is TRBJ2-1; the match to TRBD1 covers 9 bases. The CDR3 loop spans 15 amino acids. From germline, CDR1 is MNHEY and CDR2 SVGEGT. V shed 6 bases and J 7 bases; nucleotides not matched to a gene: 10. The CDR3 DNA reads TGTGCCAGCAGAGATGGGGACAGGGAGATGAATGAGCAGTTCTTC. This sequence encodes CASRDGDREMNEQFF.

This clonotype was seen only once. This chain links TRBV6-2 or TRBV6-3 with TRBJ2-5; 9 bases are shared with TRBD1. CDR1 MNHEY and CDR2 SVGEGT come from the germline V gene. The CDR3 extends over 15 amino acids. The trim removed 6 bases at V and 0 bases at J, leaving 5 bases unmatched. DNA for the CDR3: TGTGCCAGCAGAGATGACAGGGGGGACCAAGAGACCCAGTACTTC. Its protein is CASRDDRGDQETQYF.

V and J are TRBV9 and TRBJ1-2; a weak D match, TRBD1 (6 bases). Germline assignment: CDR1 SGDLS and CDR2 YYNGEE. CDR3 size: 19 residues. V was cut by 2 bases and J by 3 bases, with 26 bases left in between. CDR3 protein: CASSVQSHREFFTDYGYTF. The CDR3 DNA reads as TGTGCCAGCAGCGTTCAGAGCCACAGGGAGTTTTTCACCGACTATGGCTACACCTTC.

In its sample, this clonotype was seen a few times. The V and J genes are TRBV15 and TRBJ2-7; 10 bases fit TRBD1. Unmatched junction bases numbered 2, after V lost 2 bases and J lost 4 bases. The CDR3 is made up of 14 amino acids. CDR1 and CDR2 (germline): LNHNV, YYDKDF (reference sequence). The CDR3 DNA is TGTGCCACCAGCAGACGGGGACAGGGGTACGAGCAGTACTTC. This sequence encodes CATSRRGQGYEQYF.

V and J are TRBV28 and TRBJ2-5; 7 bases fit TRBD1. The CDR3 has 14 amino acids. Germline CDR1 reads MDHEN; CDR2 reads SYDVKM. Trimming cost V 7 bases and J 2 bases; bases outside gene matches: 7. This CDR3 is CASMAPDRQETQYF. The CDR3 DNA reads as TGTGCCAGCATGGCCCCGGACAGGCAAGAGACCCAGTACTTC. Together with reference TRBV28 and TRBJ2-5, the CDR3 gives the full variable domain: DVKVTQSSRYLVKRTGEKVFLECVQDMDHENMFWYRQDPGLGLRLIYFSYDVKMKEKGDIPEGYSVSREKKERFSLILESASTNQTSMYLCASMAPDRQETQYFGPGTRLLVL.